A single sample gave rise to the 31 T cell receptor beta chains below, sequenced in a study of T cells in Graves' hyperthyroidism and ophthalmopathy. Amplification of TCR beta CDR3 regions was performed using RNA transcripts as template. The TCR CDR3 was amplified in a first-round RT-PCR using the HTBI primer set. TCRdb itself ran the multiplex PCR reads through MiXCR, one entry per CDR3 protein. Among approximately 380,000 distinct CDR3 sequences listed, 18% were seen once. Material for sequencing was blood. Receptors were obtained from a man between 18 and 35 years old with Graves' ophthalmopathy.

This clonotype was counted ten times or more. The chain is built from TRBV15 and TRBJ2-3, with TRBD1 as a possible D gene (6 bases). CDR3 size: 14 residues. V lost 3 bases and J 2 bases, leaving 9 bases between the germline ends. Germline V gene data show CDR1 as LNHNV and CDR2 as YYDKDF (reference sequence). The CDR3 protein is CATSSRDNTDTQYF. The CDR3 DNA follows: TGTGCCACCAGCAGCCGGGACAACACAGATACGCAGTATTTT.

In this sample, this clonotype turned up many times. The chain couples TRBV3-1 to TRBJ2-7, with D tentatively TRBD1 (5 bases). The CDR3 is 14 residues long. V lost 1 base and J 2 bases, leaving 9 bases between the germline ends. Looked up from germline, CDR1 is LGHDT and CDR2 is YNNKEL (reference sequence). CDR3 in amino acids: CASSQAGPTYEQYF. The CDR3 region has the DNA TGTGCCAGCAGCCAAGCAGGGCCTACCTACGAGCAGTACTTC.

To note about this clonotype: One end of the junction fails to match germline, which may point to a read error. The chain's CDR3 is CASSYGREVKTEAFF. CDR3 coding DNA: TGTGCCAGCAGTTATGGACGTGAGGTGAAAACTGAAGCTTTCTTT. The J gene is TRBJ1-1, the V gene TRBV7-9; D remains ambiguous. The CDR3 is made up of 15 amino acids. CDR1 is SEHNR, CDR2 FQNEAQ, per germline (reference sequence).

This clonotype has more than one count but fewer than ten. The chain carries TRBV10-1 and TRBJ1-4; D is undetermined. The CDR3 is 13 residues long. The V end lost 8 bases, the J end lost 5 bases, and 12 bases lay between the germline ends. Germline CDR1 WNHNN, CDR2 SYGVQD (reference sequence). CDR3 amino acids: CASSGTANEKLFF. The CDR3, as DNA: TGCGCCAGCTCGGGTACCGCAAATGAAAAACTGTTTTTT.

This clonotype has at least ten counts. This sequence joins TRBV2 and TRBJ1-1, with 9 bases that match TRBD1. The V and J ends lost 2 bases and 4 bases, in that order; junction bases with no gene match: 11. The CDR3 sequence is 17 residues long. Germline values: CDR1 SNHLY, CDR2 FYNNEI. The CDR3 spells CASSEFPQGAEGTEAFF. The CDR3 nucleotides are TGTGCCAGCAGTGAATTCCCACAGGGGGCCGAGGGCACTGAAGCTTTCTTT.

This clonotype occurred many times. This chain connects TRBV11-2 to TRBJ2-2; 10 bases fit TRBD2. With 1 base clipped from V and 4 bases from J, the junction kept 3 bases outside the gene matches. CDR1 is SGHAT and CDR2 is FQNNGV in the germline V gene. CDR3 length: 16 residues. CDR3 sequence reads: CASSLVAGGITGELFF. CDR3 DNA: TGTGCCAGCAGCTTAGTAGCGGGGGGTATCACCGGGGAGCTGTTTTTT.

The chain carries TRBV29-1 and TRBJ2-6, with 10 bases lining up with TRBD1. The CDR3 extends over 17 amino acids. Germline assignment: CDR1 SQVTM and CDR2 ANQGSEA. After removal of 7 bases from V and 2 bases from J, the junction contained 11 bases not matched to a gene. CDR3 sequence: CSGEPGQGNAGANVLTF. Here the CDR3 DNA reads TGCAGCGGCGAGCCGGGACAGGGGAACGCTGGGGCCAACGTCCTGACTTTC.

CDR3 DNA sequence: TGTGCCAGCAGCTTAGATAGGAGGGCCGAGCAGTACTTC. Protein product: CASSLDRRAEQYF. V and J are TRBV11-2 and TRBJ2-7; a possible D gene is TRBD2 (6 bases). CDR1 and CDR2 (germline): SGHAT, FQNNGV. This CDR3 is 13 amino acids long. Between the trimmed V and J ends, which lost 0 bases and 6 bases, there was a span of 9 bases.

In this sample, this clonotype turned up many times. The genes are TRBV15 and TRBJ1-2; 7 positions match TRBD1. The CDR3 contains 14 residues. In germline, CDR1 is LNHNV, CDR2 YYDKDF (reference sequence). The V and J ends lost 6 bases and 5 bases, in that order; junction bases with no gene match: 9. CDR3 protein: CATRATGTRYGYTF. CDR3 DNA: TGTGCCACCAGAGCGACAGGGACGCGGTATGGCTACACCTTC.

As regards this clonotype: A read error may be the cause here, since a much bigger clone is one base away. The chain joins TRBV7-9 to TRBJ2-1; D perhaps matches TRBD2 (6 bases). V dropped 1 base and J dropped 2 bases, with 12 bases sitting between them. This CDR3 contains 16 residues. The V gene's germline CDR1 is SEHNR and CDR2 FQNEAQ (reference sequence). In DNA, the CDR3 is TGTGCCAGCAGCTTAGAGGGGAGGAAGACCTACAATGAGCAGTTCTTC. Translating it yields CASSLEGRKTYNEQFF.

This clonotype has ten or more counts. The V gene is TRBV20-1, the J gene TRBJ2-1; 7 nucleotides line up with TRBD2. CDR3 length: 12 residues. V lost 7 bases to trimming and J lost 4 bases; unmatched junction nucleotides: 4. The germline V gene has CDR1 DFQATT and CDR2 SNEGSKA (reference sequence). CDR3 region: CSGASGYNEQFF. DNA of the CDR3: TGCAGTGGGGCTAGCGGATACAATGAGCAGTTCTTC.

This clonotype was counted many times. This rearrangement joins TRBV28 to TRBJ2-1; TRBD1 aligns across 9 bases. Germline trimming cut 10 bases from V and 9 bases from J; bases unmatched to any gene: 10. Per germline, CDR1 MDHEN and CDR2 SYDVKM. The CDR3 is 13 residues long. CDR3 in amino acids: CATGTGMAGEQFF. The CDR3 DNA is TGTGCCACCGGGACAGGGATGGCGGGTGAGCAGTTCTTC.

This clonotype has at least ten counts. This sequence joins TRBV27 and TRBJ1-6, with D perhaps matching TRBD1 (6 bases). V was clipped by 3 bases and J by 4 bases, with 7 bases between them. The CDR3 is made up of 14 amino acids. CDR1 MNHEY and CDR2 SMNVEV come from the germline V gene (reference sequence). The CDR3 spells CASSLQGYNSPLHF. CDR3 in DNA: TGTGCCAGCAGTTTGCAGGGGTATAATTCACCCCTCCACTTT.

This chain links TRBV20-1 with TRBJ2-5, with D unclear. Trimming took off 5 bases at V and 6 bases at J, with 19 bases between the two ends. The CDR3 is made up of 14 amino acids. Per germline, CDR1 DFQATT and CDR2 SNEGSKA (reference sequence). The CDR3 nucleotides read TGCAGTGCTCATGGGCCGGGTATTGGGAAGACCCAGTACTTC. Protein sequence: CSAHGPGIGKTQYF.

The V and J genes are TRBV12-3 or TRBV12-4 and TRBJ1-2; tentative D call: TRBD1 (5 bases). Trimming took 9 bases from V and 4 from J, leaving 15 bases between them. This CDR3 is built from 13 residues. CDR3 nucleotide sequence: TGTGCCAGTTCCGGGACCTGGGGCTATGGCTACACCTTC. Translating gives CASSGTWGYGYTF.

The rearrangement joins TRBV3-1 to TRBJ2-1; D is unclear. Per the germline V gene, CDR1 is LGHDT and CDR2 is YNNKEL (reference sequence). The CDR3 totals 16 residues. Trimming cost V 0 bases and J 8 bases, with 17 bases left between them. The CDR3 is CASSQDLSSLIDEQFF. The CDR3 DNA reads TGTGCCAGCAGCCAAGATCTGAGCAGCCTTATCGATGAGCAGTTCTTC.

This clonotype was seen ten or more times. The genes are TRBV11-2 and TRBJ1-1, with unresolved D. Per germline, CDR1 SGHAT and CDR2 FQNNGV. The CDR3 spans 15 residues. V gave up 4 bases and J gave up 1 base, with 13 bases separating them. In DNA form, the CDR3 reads TGTGCCAGCAGCTCCTCCCCGACGGGGAACACTGAAGCTTTCTTT. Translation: CASSSSPTGNTEAFF.

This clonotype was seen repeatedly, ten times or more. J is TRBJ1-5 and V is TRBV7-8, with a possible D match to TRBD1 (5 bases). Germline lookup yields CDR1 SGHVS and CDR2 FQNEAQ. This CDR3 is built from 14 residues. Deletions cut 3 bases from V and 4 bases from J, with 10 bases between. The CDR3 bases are TGTGCCAGCAGCTTCGGGGCCGCAAATCAGCCCCAGCATTTT. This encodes CASSFGAANQPQHF. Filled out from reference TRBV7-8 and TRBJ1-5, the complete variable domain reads GAGVSQSPRYKVAKRGQDVALRCDPISGHVSLFWYQQALGQGPEFLTYFQNEAQLDKSGLPSDRFFAERPEGSVSTLKIQRTQQEDSAVYLCASSFGAANQPQHFGDGTRLSIL.

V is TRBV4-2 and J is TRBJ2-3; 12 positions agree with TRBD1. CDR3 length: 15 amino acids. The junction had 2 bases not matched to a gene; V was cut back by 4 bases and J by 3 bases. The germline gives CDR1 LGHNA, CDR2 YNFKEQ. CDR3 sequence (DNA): TGTGCCAGCAGCCCGGGACAGGGGGCGACAGATACGCAGTATTTT. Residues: CASSPGQGATDTQYF.

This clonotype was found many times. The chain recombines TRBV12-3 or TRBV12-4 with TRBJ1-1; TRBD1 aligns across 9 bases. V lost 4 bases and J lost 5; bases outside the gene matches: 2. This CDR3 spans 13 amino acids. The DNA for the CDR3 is TGTGCCAGCAGTTGGGACAGGGCTACTGAAGCTTTCTTT. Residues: CASSWDRATEAFF.

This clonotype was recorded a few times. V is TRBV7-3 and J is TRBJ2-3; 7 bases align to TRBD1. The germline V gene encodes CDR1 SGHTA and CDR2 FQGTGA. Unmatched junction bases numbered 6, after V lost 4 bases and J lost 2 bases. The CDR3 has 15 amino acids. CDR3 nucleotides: TGTGCCAGCAGCTCTCAGACAGGGCCCACAGATACGCAGTATTTT. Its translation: CASSSQTGPTDTQYF.

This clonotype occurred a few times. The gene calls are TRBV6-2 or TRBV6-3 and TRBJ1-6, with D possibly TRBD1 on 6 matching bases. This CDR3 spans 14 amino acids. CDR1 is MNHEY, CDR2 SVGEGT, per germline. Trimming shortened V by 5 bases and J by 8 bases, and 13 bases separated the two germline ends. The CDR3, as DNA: TGTGCCAGCAGTCGACAGGAGGTTTATTCACCCCTCCACTTT. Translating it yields CASSRQEVYSPLHF.

The CDR3 sequence is CASSLGPAEFYGYTF. The CDR3 DNA follows: TGTGCCAGCAGCTTGGGGCCCGCCGAGTTCTATGGCTACACCTTC. The chain joins TRBV5-6 to TRBJ1-2; D call uncertain. V gave up 0 bases and J gave up 4 bases, with 13 bases separating them. CDR1 is SGHDT, CDR2 YYEEEE, per germline. The CDR3 runs to 15 residues.

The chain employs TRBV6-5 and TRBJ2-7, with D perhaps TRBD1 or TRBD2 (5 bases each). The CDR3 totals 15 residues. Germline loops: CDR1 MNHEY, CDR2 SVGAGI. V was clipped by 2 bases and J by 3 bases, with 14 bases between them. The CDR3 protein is CASSYRFEGSYEQYF. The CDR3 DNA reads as TGTGCCAGCAGTTACCGATTCGAGGGGAGCTACGAGCAGTACTTC.

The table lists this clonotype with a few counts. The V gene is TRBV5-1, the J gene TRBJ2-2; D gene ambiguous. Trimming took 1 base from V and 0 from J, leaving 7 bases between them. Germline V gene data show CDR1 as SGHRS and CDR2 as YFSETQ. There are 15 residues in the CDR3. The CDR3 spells CASSLWNANTGELFF. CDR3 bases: TGCGCCAGCAGCTTGTGGAATGCGAACACCGGGGAGCTGTTTTTT.

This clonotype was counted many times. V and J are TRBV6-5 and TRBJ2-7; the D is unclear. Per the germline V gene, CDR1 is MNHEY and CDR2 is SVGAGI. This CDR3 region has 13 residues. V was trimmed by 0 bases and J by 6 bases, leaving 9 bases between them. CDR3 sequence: CASSYSRKGEQYF. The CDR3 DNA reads TGTGCCAGCAGTTACTCTAGGAAGGGCGAGCAGTACTTC.

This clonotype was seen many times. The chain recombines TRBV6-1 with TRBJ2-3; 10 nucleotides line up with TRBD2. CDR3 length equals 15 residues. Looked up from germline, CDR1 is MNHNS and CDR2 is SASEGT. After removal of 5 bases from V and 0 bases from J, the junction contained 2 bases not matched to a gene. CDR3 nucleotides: TGTGCCAGCAGTTCTAGCGGGGGAAGCACAGATACGCAGTATTTT. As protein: CASSSSGGSTDTQYF.

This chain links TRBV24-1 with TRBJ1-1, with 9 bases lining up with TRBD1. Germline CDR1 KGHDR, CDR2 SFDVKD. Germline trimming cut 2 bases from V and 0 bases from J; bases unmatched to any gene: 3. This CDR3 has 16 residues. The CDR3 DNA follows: TGTGCCACCAGTGATTCCGGGACAGGGATGAACACTGAAGCTTTCTTT. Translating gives CATSDSGTGMNTEAFF.

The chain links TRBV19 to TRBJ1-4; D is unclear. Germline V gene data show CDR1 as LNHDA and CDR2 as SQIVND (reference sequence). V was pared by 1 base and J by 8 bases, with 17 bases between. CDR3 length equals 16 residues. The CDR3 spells CASSIGSAVQAEKLFF. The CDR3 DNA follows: TGTGCCAGTAGTATAGGATCGGCCGTTCAGGCGGAAAAACTGTTTTTT.

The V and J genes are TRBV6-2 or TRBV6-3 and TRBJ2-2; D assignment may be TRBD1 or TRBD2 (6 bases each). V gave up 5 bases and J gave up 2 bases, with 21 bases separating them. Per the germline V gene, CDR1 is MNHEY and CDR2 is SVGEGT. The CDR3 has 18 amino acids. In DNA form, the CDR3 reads TGTGCCAGCAGTGACCTGGGGCCGGGGGCGTTTAACACCGGGGAGCTGTTTTTT. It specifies CASSDLGPGAFNTGELFF.

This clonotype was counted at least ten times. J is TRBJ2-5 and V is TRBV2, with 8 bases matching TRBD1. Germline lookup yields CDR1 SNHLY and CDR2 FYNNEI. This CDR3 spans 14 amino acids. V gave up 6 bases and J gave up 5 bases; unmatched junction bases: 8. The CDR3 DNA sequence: TGTGCCAGCAGGACGGGCAGGGGGCGTGAGACCCAGTACTTC. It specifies CASRTGRGRETQYF. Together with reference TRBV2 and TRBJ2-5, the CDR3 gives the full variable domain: EPEVTQTPSHQVTQMGQEVILRCVPISNHLYFYWYRQILGQKVEFLVSFYNNEISEKSEIFDDQFSVERPDGSNFTLKIRSTKLEDSAMYFCASRTGRGRETQYFGPGTRLLVL.